What follows is one T cell receptor beta chain and its context. The sequence runs out 3 residues before the end of the CDR3; the remainder is reconstructed from the germline J gene. Between the trimmed V and J ends, which lost 5 bases and 0 bases, there was a span of 8 bases. There are 13 residues in the CDR3. The germline gives CDR1 LNHDA, CDR2 SQIVND (reference sequence). These data originate in a study of T cells in women clearing cervical HPV infection. Data came from immunoSEQ multiplex PCR; TCRdb stores just in-frame clones and leaves some out. Found here are about 36,000 clones; the top ten clones hold 1.7%.

V usage is TRBV19 and J usage is TRBJ2-7, with D unclear. The source of this sequence is a woman between 18 and 75 years old with a cervical HPV16 infection that either progressed to CIN3+ or cleared (not recorded which). The sample consisted of blood buffy coat. The CDR3 bases that were read are TGTGCCAGTAGTCCCCCAGGCTCCTACGAG. Encoded protein: CASSPPGSYE. The whole CDR3 sequence is CASSPPGSYEQYF.